This entry describes one T cell receptor beta chain. This table comes from immunoSEQ multiplex PCR, and its TCRdb copy is limited to in-frame clones, with some not included. In the table there are around 110,000 clones, just over 90% of which are singletons. These data belong to a study of T cell responses to AZD1222 COVID-19 vaccine. Sequenced material: peripheral blood, taken 28 days after the second AZD1222 dose. The receptor's source is an adult who received the AZD1222 COVID-19 vaccine.

CDR3 bases: TGTGCCAGCAGTTTGAGGGTTACGTACACAGATACGCAGTATTTT. Its translation is CASSLRVTYTDTQYF. This chain joins TRBV28 and TRBJ2-3, with D maybe TRBD2 (5 bases). The CDR3 sequence is 15 residues long. Trimming removed 3 bases from V and 2 bases from J, with 12 bases in between. Germline V gives CDR1 MDHEN, CDR2 SYDVKM. The full variable domain, its missing parts supplied by reference TRBV28 and TRBJ2-3, is DVKVTQSSRYLVKRTGEKVFLECVQDMDHENMFWYRQDPGLGLRLIYFSYDVKMKEKGDIPEGYSVSREKKERFSLILESASTNQTSMYLCASSLRVTYTDTQYFGPGTRLTVL.